The 29 T cell receptor beta chains reported below all come from one sample, sequenced in a study of T cell repertoires in cytomegalovirus infection. TCRdb reprocessed the reads with MiXCR, giving one entry per CDR3 protein. Here the sample spans 300,000 to 400,000 distinct CDR3 sequences, roughly 29% being singletons. The antigens for these receptors are not known. Here the sequenced sample was cultured PBMCs, taken from culture after CMV antigen stimulation. The receptor source for this set is a human donor in good health (CMV status not recorded). Some clones in this sample may be carry-over from other donors' samples.

This clonotype has a handful of counts. DNA for the CDR3: TGTGCCAGCAGTTATACGGGACATCACAATCAGCCCCAGCATTTT. It codes for CASSYTGHHNQPQHF. The rearrangement joins TRBV6-1 to TRBJ1-5; D is possibly TRBD1 (6 bases). Germline V lookup: CDR1 MNHNS, CDR2 SASEGT. V gave up 5 bases and J gave up 3 bases, with 14 bases separating them. The CDR3 runs 15 residues.

This clonotype was detected ten times or more. The V gene is TRBV7-8, the J gene TRBJ1-5, with D possibly being TRBD1 (5 bases). Trimming removed 6 bases at V and 4 bases at J, with 16 bases between. Germline CDR1 is SGHVS and CDR2 is FQNEAQ. The length of the CDR3 is 15 residues. This CDR3 reads CASRETGTGNQPQHF. The CDR3 nucleotides are TGTGCCAGCAGAGAAACCGGGACTGGGAATCAGCCCCAGCATTTT.

The chain combines TRBV2 with TRBJ1-1; D is undetermined. The V gene's germline CDR1 is SNHLY and CDR2 FYNNEI. The CDR3 loop spans 14 amino acids. Trimming took 4 bases from V and 0 from J, leaving 9 bases between them. The CDR3 protein is CASSVRYVNTEAFF. Written as DNA, the CDR3 is TGTGCCAGCAGTGTTCGCTATGTGAACACTGAAGCTTTCTTT.

This clonotype appeared a single time. The chain employs TRBV15 and TRBJ1-1; D is unresolved. CDR1 is LNHNV and CDR2 is YYDKDF in the germline V gene (reference sequence). Trimming took off 0 bases at V and 4 bases at J, with 9 bases between the two ends. The CDR3 length is 14 residues. The CDR3 region has the DNA TGTGCCACCAGCAGAGATAGGGCTAGCACTGAAGCTTTCTTT. Its translation: CATSRDRASTEAFF.

This chain connects TRBV6-5 to TRBJ2-7; maybe TRBD2 (5 bases). The CDR3 sequence is 14 residues long. V gave up 3 bases and J gave up 3 bases, with 12 bases separating them. CDR1 and CDR2 (germline): MNHEY, SVGAGI. The CDR3 region is CASSYGLEGYEQYF. The CDR3 coding sequence is TGTGCCAGCAGTTATGGTCTAGAGGGCTACGAGCAGTACTTC.

The chain carries TRBV25-1 and TRBJ2-5; 8 positions match TRBD2. There are 13 residues in the CDR3. Germline CDR1 is MGHDK and CDR2 is SYGVNS. With 6 bases clipped from V and 4 bases from J, the junction kept 4 bases outside the gene matches. The CDR3 DNA reads as TGTGCCAGCAGGGTAGCGGGACCAGAGACCCAGTACTTC. Its translation is CASRVAGPETQYF.

The chain joins TRBV6-2 or TRBV6-3 to TRBJ2-7, with 10 bases identical to TRBD1. This CDR3 is built from 16 residues. After removal of 5 bases from V and 3 bases from J, the junction contained 10 bases not matched to a gene. Germline CDR1 MNHEY, CDR2 SVGEGT. This CDR3 is CASSERPGTGVYEQYF. As DNA, the CDR3 is TGTGCCAGCAGTGAACGTCCCGGGACAGGGGTCTACGAGCAGTACTTC.

V gene TRBV12-3 or TRBV12-4 combines with J gene TRBJ1-1; 11 nucleotides agree with TRBD1. J lost 11 bases, V lost 7 bases, and 9 bases had no gene match. This CDR3 has 13 residues. CDR3 region: CASTGQGALLAFF. The CDR3 nucleotides are TGTGCCAGCACCGGACAGGGGGCATTACTGGCTTTCTTT.

The chain carries TRBV5-5 and TRBJ2-4; maybe TRBD1 (6 bases). The CDR3 runs 16 residues. CDR1 and CDR2 from the germline V gene are SGHKS and YYEKEE (reference sequence). The germline V and J ends were trimmed by 0 bases and 5 bases, with 15 bases remaining between them. The CDR3 region is CASSLGQGISQNIQYF. CDR3 DNA sequence: TGTGCCAGCAGCTTGGGGCAGGGGATTTCCCAAAACATTCAGTACTTC.

The rearrangement uses TRBV29-1 and TRBJ2-7, with D perhaps TRBD1 or TRBD2 (5 bases each). From germline, CDR1 is SQVTM and CDR2 ANQGSEA. This CDR3 is 14 amino acids long. Trimming pared 5 bases from V and 2 bases from J, leaving 16 bases between. The CDR3 nucleotides are TGCAGCGTTCGCCTCGGGACCTATCCCTACGAGCAGTACTTC. Translating gives CSVRLGTYPYEQYF.

The sample holds a few counts of this clonotype. The chain is built from TRBV12-3 or TRBV12-4 and TRBJ2-1; 8 nucleotides match TRBD1. The CDR3 totals 18 residues. J lost 0 bases, V lost 5 bases, and 12 bases had no gene match. The CDR3 loop reads CASSADRGRQSSYNEQFF. The CDR3 nucleotides read TGTGCCAGCAGTGCAGACAGGGGCCGCCAGAGCTCCTACAATGAGCAGTTCTTC.

This clonotype turned up a few times. This sequence joins TRBV19 and TRBJ1-1, with 10 positions matching TRBD1. V shed 5 bases, J shed 0 bases, and the junction held 3 bases outside the gene matches. Germline CDR1 and CDR2: LNHDA and SQIVND (reference sequence). The CDR3 is made up of 15 amino acids. CDR3 sequence: CASSSGTGVNTEAFF. The DNA of the CDR3 is TGTGCCAGTAGTTCCGGGACAGGGGTGAACACTGAAGCTTTCTTT.

The table lists this clonotype with a few counts. The gene calls are TRBV7-3 and TRBJ2-5, with TRBD2 matching over 10 bases. This CDR3 has 16 residues. Germline assignment: CDR1 SGHTA and CDR2 FQGTGA. V was pared by 4 bases and J by 8 bases, with 13 bases of the junction left unmatched. In nucleotides, the CDR3 is TGTGCCAGCAGCTCCGAATTGATAGCGGGGGGAGGAACCCAGTACTTC. Translated: CASSSELIAGGGTQYF. Complete variable domain (other parts from reference TRBV7-3 and TRBJ2-5): GAGVSQTPSNKVTEKGKYVELRCDPISGHTALYWYRQSLGQGPEFLIYFQGTGAADDSGLPNDRFFAVRPEGSVSTLKIQRTERGDSAVYLCASSSELIAGGGTQYFGPGTRLLVL.

The chain employs TRBV15 and TRBJ1-2, with D perhaps matching TRBD1 (5 bases). The CDR3 has 13 residues. CDR1 and CDR2 (germline): LNHNV, YYDKDF (reference sequence). The V and J ends lost 0 bases and 6 bases respectively, with 8 bases between them. DNA of the CDR3: TGTGCCACCAGCAGAGATTCAGGGAATGGCTACACCTTC. Amino acids: CATSRDSGNGYTF.

This clonotype was observed a handful of times. The V call is TRBV20-1, the J call TRBJ2-5; 11 bases are shared with TRBD2. The CDR3 has 14 residues. Germline loops: CDR1 DFQATT, CDR2 SNEGSKA (reference sequence). J was trimmed by 4 bases and V by 6 bases; bases with no gene match: 7. In DNA form, the CDR3 reads TGCAGTGCAGTTAGCGGGGGGGCCCCAGAGACCCAGTACTTC. Translating it yields CSAVSGGAPETQYF.

This clonotype was detected many times. The V gene is TRBV13, the J gene TRBJ1-2, with 10 bases that match TRBD1. Per germline, CDR1 PRHDT and CDR2 FYEKMQ (reference sequence). V lost 5 bases, J lost 8 bases, and 8 bases stayed unmatched. This CDR3 has 14 residues. The CDR3 protein is CASSIGTGAFGYTF. The CDR3 DNA is TGTGCCAGCAGCATTGGGACAGGGGCGTTCGGCTACACCTTC.

This sequence joins TRBV7-6 and TRBJ1-5; D might be TRBD1 (6 bases). The CDR3 has 14 residues. CDR1 is SGHVS, CDR2 FNYEAQ, per germline. Trimming took off 5 bases at V and 6 bases at J, with 14 bases between the two ends. The CDR3: CASSLTGASQPQHF. In nucleotides, the CDR3 is TGTGCCAGCAGCCTGACAGGTGCGAGTCAGCCCCAGCATTTT.

The table lists this clonotype with a few counts. This sequence joins TRBV4-1 and TRBJ2-6; D is undetermined. CDR1 and CDR2 from the germline V gene are MGHRA and YSYEKL. This CDR3 is built from 14 residues. The V and J ends lost 1 base and 4 bases respectively, with 5 bases between them. The CDR3 is CASSQGPGANVLTF. In DNA form, the CDR3 reads TGCGCCAGCAGCCAAGGACCCGGGGCCAACGTCCTGACTTTC.

The J gene is TRBJ2-3, the V gene TRBV5-1; D is unresolved. V dropped 0 bases and J dropped 6 bases, with 11 bases sitting between them. The CDR3 is 14 amino acids. CDR1 is SGHRS and CDR2 is YFSETQ in the germline V gene. CDR3 sequence reads: CASSLAATRDTQYF. The CDR3 DNA reads as TGCGCCAGCAGCTTGGCCGCTACCCGGGATACGCAGTATTTT.

The CDR3 coding sequence is TGCAGTGCTAGAGATCCTTCGGGATTTCAAGGGTATGGCTACACCTTC. It encodes CSARDPSGFQGYGYTF. The chain employs TRBV20-1 and TRBJ1-2; the D is unclear. Per germline, CDR1 DFQATT and CDR2 SNEGSKA (reference sequence). Trimming stripped 0 bases from V and 5 bases from J, with 19 bases between. This CDR3 spans 16 amino acids.

This sequence joins TRBV7-9 and TRBJ2-1; 13 bases line up with TRBD2. The CDR3 covers 20 residues. CDR1 is SEHNR, CDR2 FQNEAQ, per germline (reference sequence). V lost 5 bases and J lost 1; bases outside the gene matches: 14. Here the CDR3 DNA reads TGTGCCAGCAGCCCTCCCCCCCGGACTAGCGGGAGTCAGTCCTACAATGAGCAGTTCTTC. It specifies CASSPPPRTSGSQSYNEQFF.

This clonotype was observed many times. The CDR3 spells CASSLRQTANTEAFF. The DNA for the CDR3 is TGTGCCAGCAGCCTACGACAGACAGCGAACACTGAAGCTTTCTTT. The V and J genes are TRBV7-2 and TRBJ1-1; D is possibly TRBD1 (5 bases). This CDR3 region has 15 residues. CDR1 and CDR2 (germline): SGHTA, FQGNSA. V lost 5 bases, J lost 1 base, and 14 bases lay in between.

This clonotype occurred a few times. This chain uses TRBV7-2 with TRBJ2-7, with TRBD2 matching over 8 bases. This CDR3 is built from 15 residues. From germline, CDR1 is SGHTA and CDR2 FQGNSA. Trimming took 3 bases from V and 0 from J; bases not matched to a gene: 4. In DNA, the CDR3 is TGTGCCAGCAGCTTTACTAGCGGTCCCTCCTACGAGCAGTACTTC. It encodes CASSFTSGPSYEQYF.

The chain uses TRBV6-6 and TRBJ2-3; D call uncertain. The CDR3 loop spans 14 amino acids. The V gene's germline CDR1 is MNHNY and CDR2 SVGAGI (reference sequence). Trimming removed 2 bases from V and 0 bases from J, with 6 bases in between. CDR3 bases: TGTGCCAGCAGTTACGGCGACAGCACAGATACGCAGTATTTT. It yields the protein CASSYGDSTDTQYF.

V and J are TRBV7-3 and TRBJ1-1; D not resolved. The CDR3 has 12 residues. Trimming took off 2 bases at V and 6 bases at J, with 7 bases between the two ends. The germline V gene has CDR1 SGHTA and CDR2 FQGTGA. CDR3 bases: TGTGCCAGCAGCTTAGGTAGCGCTGAAGCTTTCTTT. Translation gives CASSLGSAEAFF.

The chain has TRBV7-9 and TRBJ1-5; tentatively, D is TRBD1 (5 bases). Trimming removed 4 bases from V and 6 bases from J, with 10 bases in between. The CDR3 contains 13 residues. Germline CDR1 is SEHNR and CDR2 is FQNEAQ (reference sequence). This chain's CDR3 is CASSSPGGQPQHF. Here the CDR3 DNA reads TGTGCCAGCAGCTCACCCGGGGGTCAGCCCCAGCATTTT.

CDR3 in amino acids: CASSLEGYPSEAFF. The CDR3 region has the DNA TGTGCCAGCAGTTTAGAAGGGTACCCCTCTGAAGCTTTCTTT. The chain has TRBV12-3 or TRBV12-4 and TRBJ1-1; D unclear. Trimming shortened V by 1 base and J by 6 bases, and 12 bases separated the two germline ends. The CDR3 spans 14 residues.

The chain links TRBV7-3 to TRBJ1-1; D gene unclear. V was pared by 4 bases and J by 4 bases, with 16 bases between. The germline CDR1 and CDR2 sequences are SGHTA and FQGTGA. CDR3 length equals 15 residues. CDR3 coding DNA: TGTGCCAGCAGCTCCCATAAGTCTCGGGGCACTGAAGCTTTCTTT. Translated: CASSSHKSRGTEAFF.

This clonotype has ten or more counts. This chain connects TRBV7-2 to TRBJ2-5, with TRBD2 identical over 11 bases. Germline V gives CDR1 SGHTA, CDR2 FQGNSA. The trim removed 2 bases at V and 2 bases at J, leaving 10 bases unmatched. The CDR3 runs 18 residues. In nucleotides, the CDR3 is TGTGCCAGCAGCTTATGGGCTAGCGGGAGGTGGAGTCAAGAGACCCAGTACTTC. Amino acid sequence: CASSLWASGRWSQETQYF. Combining the CDR3 with reference TRBV7-2 and TRBJ2-5 gives the whole variable domain GAGVSQSPSNKVTEKGKDVELRCDPISGHTALYWYRQSLGQGLEFLIYFQGNSAPDKSGLPSDRFSAERTGGSVSTLTIQRTQQEDSAVYLCASSLWASGRWSQETQYFGPGTRLLVL.